This T cell receptor (beta chain) was recovered during a study of blood T cell repertoires in COVID-19. The overall study: Sources were T cells, B-cell-depleted T cells, or PBMCs; the material itself was cDNA or gDNA.

The CDR3 runs to 17 residues. The V end was cut by 0 bases, the J end by 6 bases, with 18 bases between. Germline V CDR1 and CDR2: SEHNR, FQNEAQ (reference sequence). In the original processing: Amplified reference gene primers provided the basis for estimating nucleated cell counts. The protocol was immunoSEQ multiplex PCR, while the TCRdb copy is restricted to in-frame clones and leaves out a portion. V, J and clone size derive from that table, while D and trimming were established from the DNA sequence. Among fewer than 400,000 clones listed, nearly 90% were seen once. Cohort assignment relied on participant-reported clinical history.

The sequencing sample was made of PBMCs or T cells enriched from blood (not recorded which). This TCR derives from a woman in her 30s who had recovered from COVID-19. V and J are TRBV7-9 and TRBJ1-5; perhaps TRBD1 as D (5 bases). CDR3 DNA sequence: TGTGCCAGCAGCTTAGCCGGCGGGACGGGATATGGTCAGCCCCAGCATTTT. It codes for CASSLAGGTGYGQPQHF.